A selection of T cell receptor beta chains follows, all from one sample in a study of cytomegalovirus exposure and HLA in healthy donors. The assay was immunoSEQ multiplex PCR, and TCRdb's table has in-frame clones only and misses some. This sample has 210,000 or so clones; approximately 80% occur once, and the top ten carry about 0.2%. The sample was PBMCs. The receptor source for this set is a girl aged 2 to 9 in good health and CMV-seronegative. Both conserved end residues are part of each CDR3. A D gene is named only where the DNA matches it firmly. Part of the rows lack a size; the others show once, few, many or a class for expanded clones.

CDR3 protein: CASRRPSGSGGDEAFF; CDR3 DNA: TGTGCCAGCAGGAGGCCTAGCGGGTCAGGTGGCGATGAAGCTTTCTTT; D gene: .; clone size: .; J gene: TRBJ1-1; V gene: TRBV2
CDR3 protein: CASSLDLTIPTSTDTQYF; CDR3 DNA: TGCGCCAGCAGCTTGGACTTAACGATACCGACTAGCACAGATACGCAGTATTTT; D gene: .; clone size: .; J gene: TRBJ2-3; V gene: TRBV5-1
CDR3 protein: CATSTMRRGRQGSYEQYF; CDR3 DNA: TGTGCCACCAGCACGATGCGCAGAGGAAGACAGGGGAGCTACGAGCAGTACTTC; D gene: TRBD1; clone size: .; J gene: TRBJ2-7; V gene: TRBV15
CDR3 protein: CASRLQGDEKLFF; CDR3 DNA: TGTGCCAGCAGACTCCAGGGGGACGAAAAACTGTTTTTT; D gene: TRBD1; clone size: .; J gene: TRBJ1-4; V gene: TRBV6-1
CDR3 protein: CASSFTGDFGGAFF; CDR3 DNA: TGCGCCAGCAGCTTTACAGGGGACTTCGGTGGTGCTTTCTTT; D gene: TRBD1; clone size: .; J gene: TRBJ1-1; V gene: TRBV5-1
CDR3 protein: CASSLPDRTSGGGEQFF; CDR3 DNA: TGTGCCAGCAGTTTGCCGGACAGGACTAGCGGGGGAGGCGAGCAGTTCTTC; D gene: TRBD2; clone size: .; J gene: TRBJ2-1; V gene: TRBV25-1
CDR3 protein: CASSLVLGEVDTQYF; CDR3 DNA: TGTGCCAGCAGCTTAGTGTTGGGAGAGGTAGATACGCAGTATTTT; D gene: .; clone size: .; J gene: TRBJ2-3; V gene: TRBV7-9
CDR3 protein: CASSGGQGITDTQYF; CDR3 DNA: TGTGCCAGCAGTGGGGGACAGGGAATCACAGATACGCAGTATTTT; D gene: TRBD1; clone size: .; J gene: TRBJ2-3; V gene: TRBV2
CDR3 protein: CASSVVAGLTDTQYF; CDR3 DNA: TGTGCCAGTAGTGTTGTAGCGGGCCTCACAGATACGCAGTATTTT; D gene: TRBD2; clone size: .; J gene: TRBJ2-3; V gene: TRBV19
CDR3 protein: CSAKDRYEQYF; CDR3 DNA: TGCAGTGCTAAAGACAGGTACGAGCAGTACTTC; D gene: .; clone size: .; J gene: TRBJ2-7; V gene: TRBV20-1
CDR3 protein: CASSAQGGNTIYF; CDR3 DNA: TGTGCCAGCAGTGCACAGGGTGGAAACACCATATATTTT; D gene: .; clone size: .; J gene: TRBJ1-3; V gene: TRBV25-1
CDR3 protein: CASSIQVSYNSPLHF; CDR3 DNA: TGTGCCAGTAGTATCCAGGTTTCCTATAATTCACCCCTCCACTTT; D gene: .; clone size: .; J gene: TRBJ1-6; V gene: TRBV19
CDR3 protein: CASSIRGIGLAGAGEQFF; CDR3 DNA: TGTGCCAGTAGTATTAGGGGCATTGGACTAGCGGGGGCAGGTGAGCAGTTCTTC; D gene: TRBD2; clone size: few; J gene: TRBJ2-1; V gene: TRBV19
CDR3 protein: CASSREDRNPVGYTF; CDR3 DNA: TGTGCCAGCAGTCGCGAGGACAGGAATCCCGTTGGCTACACCTTC; D gene: TRBD1; clone size: .; J gene: TRBJ1-2; V gene: TRBV5-4
CDR3 protein: CASSVGDRGRYEQYF; CDR3 DNA: TGTGCCAGCAGCGTAGGGGACAGGGGGCGGTACGAGCAGTACTTC; D gene: TRBD1; clone size: .; J gene: TRBJ2-7; V gene: TRBV9
CDR3 protein: CASSLVISGEAQYF; CDR3 DNA: TGTGCCAGCAGCTTAGTTATTTCGGGGGAGGCCCAGTACTTC; D gene: .; clone size: .; J gene: TRBJ2-5; V gene: TRBV11-2
CDR3 protein: CASSLWGAYEQYF; CDR3 DNA: TGTGCCAGCAGCTTATGGGGGGCCTACGAGCAGTACTTC; D gene: .; clone size: .; J gene: TRBJ2-7; V gene: TRBV7-2
CDR3 protein: CASSELTGGNEKLFF; CDR3 DNA: TGTGCCAGCAGTGAATTGACAGGGGGAAATGAAAAACTGTTTTTT; D gene: TRBD1; clone size: few; J gene: TRBJ1-4; V gene: TRBV6-1
CDR3 protein: CASSRNTAGGANVLTF; CDR3 DNA: TGCGCCAGCAGCCGGAATACGGCGGGAGGGGCCAACGTCCTGACTTTC; D gene: .; clone size: .; J gene: TRBJ2-6; V gene: TRBV5-1
CDR3 protein: CASSFGTRVHEQYF; CDR3 DNA: TGTGCCAGCAGCTTCGGTACTCGAGTCCACGAGCAGTACTTC; D gene: .; clone size: .; J gene: TRBJ2-7; V gene: TRBV7-2
CDR3 protein: CASRNTGYGYTF; CDR3 DNA: TGTGCCAGCCGGAACACAGGCTATGGCTACACCTTC; D gene: .; clone size: .; J gene: TRBJ1-2; V gene: TRBV6-6
CDR3 protein: CASRLSDSGYEQYF; CDR3 DNA: TGTGCCAGCAGGCTTTCGGACTCCGGCTACGAGCAGTACTTC; D gene: .; clone size: once; J gene: TRBJ2-7; V gene: TRBV27
CDR3 protein: CASSPRQGANEQYF; CDR3 DNA: TGTGCCAGCTCACCCCGACAGGGGGCAAACGAGCAGTACTTC; D gene: TRBD1; clone size: once; J gene: TRBJ2-7; V gene: TRBV18
CDR3 protein: CSVEAWTGGLYEQYF; CDR3 DNA: TGCAGCGTTGAAGCGTGGACAGGGGGTCTCTACGAGCAGTACTTC; D gene: TRBD1; clone size: .; J gene: TRBJ2-7; V gene: TRBV29-1
CDR3 protein: CASSLGPRVSYF; CDR3 DNA: TGTGCCAGCAGCTTAGGGCCCAGGGTATCTTACTTC; D gene: .; clone size: .; J gene: TRBJ2-7; V gene: TRBV7-8
CDR3 protein: CASSTGGNTEAFF; CDR3 DNA: TGTGCCAGTAGTACCGGGGGGAACACTGAAGCTTTCTTT; D gene: .; clone size: .; J gene: TRBJ1-1; V gene: TRBV19
CDR3 protein: CAIREGQVFSGELFF; CDR3 DNA: TGTGCCATCAGGGAGGGACAGGTATTTTCCGGGGAGCTGTTTTTT; D gene: TRBD1; clone size: .; J gene: TRBJ2-2; V gene: TRBV10-3
CDR3 protein: CASSQDFRGVEQFF; CDR3 DNA: TGTGCCAGCTCCCAGGACTTTCGGGGGGTTGAGCAGTTCTTC; D gene: TRBD2; clone size: .; J gene: TRBJ2-1; V gene: TRBV18
CDR3 protein: CASSLEGNTEAFF; CDR3 DNA: TGTGCCAGCAGCTTAGAGGGGAACACTGAAGCTTTCTTT; D gene: .; clone size: few; J gene: TRBJ1-1; V gene: TRBV7-3
CDR3 protein: CASSLVSAAPNGYTF; CDR3 DNA: TGCGCCAGCAGCTTGGTAAGCGCAGCACCCAATGGCTACACCTTC; D gene: .; clone size: .; J gene: TRBJ1-2; V gene: TRBV5-1
CDR3 protein: CASSPGTAQSRNTEAFF; CDR3 DNA: TGTGCCAGCAGCCCAGGGACAGCCCAGTCGCGAAACACTGAAGCTTTCTTT; D gene: TRBD1; clone size: .; J gene: TRBJ1-1; V gene: TRBV16
CDR3 protein: CASSLAGTGLTEAFF; CDR3 DNA: TGTGCCAGCAGCTTAGCCGGGACAGGGTTGACTGAAGCTTTCTTT; D gene: TRBD1; clone size: .; J gene: TRBJ1-1; V gene: TRBV2
CDR3 protein: CASSPGTNTDTQYF; CDR3 DNA: TGTGCCAGCAGCCCCGGGACTAACACAGATACGCAGTATTTT; D gene: TRBD2; clone size: once; J gene: TRBJ2-3; V gene: TRBV6-5
CDR3 protein: CASSVSRTSSGNTIYF; CDR3 DNA: TGTGCCAGCAGTGTCTCTAGGACTAGCTCTGGAAACACCATATATTTT; D gene: .; clone size: .; J gene: TRBJ1-3; V gene: TRBV2
CDR3 protein: CASSGGRQQGKLFF; CDR3 DNA: TGTGCCAGCAGCGGGGGACGGCAACAGGGAAAACTGTTTTTT; D gene: .; clone size: .; J gene: TRBJ1-4; V gene: TRBV9
CDR3 protein: CASSLPGQGVPF; CDR3 DNA: TGTGCCAGCAGCTTACCCGGACAGGGCGTCCCCTTC; D gene: TRBD1; clone size: .; J gene: TRBJ2-7; V gene: TRBV13
CDR3 protein: CASRRLDQPQHF; CDR3 DNA: TGTGCCAGCAGGAGGTTAGATCAGCCCCAGCATTTT; D gene: .; clone size: .; J gene: TRBJ1-5; V gene: TRBV7-9
CDR3 protein: CAISESSLLDTQYF; CDR3 DNA: TGTGCCATCAGTGAGTCTTCCCTTCTGGATACGCAGTATTTT; D gene: .; clone size: .; J gene: TRBJ2-3; V gene: TRBV10-3
CDR3 protein: CASSSYLSEQFF; CDR3 DNA: TGTGCCAGCAGTTCTTACTTGTCTGAGCAGTTCTTC; D gene: .; clone size: .; J gene: TRBJ2-1; V gene: TRBV5-6
CDR3 protein: CASSLVSGDQPQHF; CDR3 DNA: TGCGCCAGCAGCTTGGTTTCAGGCGATCAGCCCCAGCATTTT; D gene: .; clone size: .; J gene: TRBJ1-5; V gene: TRBV5-1
CDR3 protein: CASSSGLAPKLGDTQYF; CDR3 DNA: TGTGCCAGCAGCTCAGGACTAGCGCCCAAGCTGGGGGATACGCAGTATTTT; D gene: TRBD2; clone size: .; J gene: TRBJ2-3; V gene: TRBV5-8
CDR3 protein: CASTLTPYGTTTDTQYF; CDR3 DNA: TGTGCCAGCACCCTCACCCCATACGGGACTACCACAGATACGCAGTATTTT; D gene: TRBD2; clone size: .; J gene: TRBJ2-3; V gene: TRBV7-9
CDR3 protein: CASSRVFAGNNQPQHF; CDR3 DNA: TGTGCCAGTAGTAGGGTTTTTGCAGGGAACAATCAGCCCCAGCATTTT; D gene: .; clone size: .; J gene: TRBJ1-5; V gene: TRBV19
CDR3 protein: CASSRTSQETQYF; CDR3 DNA: TGCGCCAGCAGCCGGACTAGCCAAGAGACCCAGTACTTC; D gene: TRBD2; clone size: .; J gene: TRBJ2-5; V gene: TRBV5-1
CDR3 protein: CASSPGSGYGYTF; CDR3 DNA: TGTGCCAGCAGTCCAGGGTCGGGCTATGGCTACACCTTC; D gene: .; clone size: .; J gene: TRBJ1-2; V gene: TRBV28
CDR3 protein: CAWGAGTGEKLFF; CDR3 DNA: TGTGCCTGGGGGGCCGGGACAGGTGAAAAACTGTTTTTT; D gene: TRBD1; clone size: .; J gene: TRBJ1-4; V gene: TRBV30
CDR3 protein: CAGHGQTNTGELFF; CDR3 DNA: TGTGCCGGCCACGGACAGACCAACACCGGGGAGCTGTTTTTT; D gene: .; clone size: few; J gene: TRBJ2-2; V gene: TRBV21-1
CDR3 protein: CASSSLPYGETQYF; CDR3 DNA: TGTGCCAGCAGCTCCCTCCCCTATGGAGAGACCCAGTACTTC; D gene: .; clone size: .; J gene: TRBJ2-5; V gene: TRBV7-9